The 16 T cell receptor beta chains below come from one sample, sequenced in a study of blood T cells in healthy people across ages. Primers used in a second PCR of about 6 to 11 cycles were a sample-barcoded 5' primer and a J-beta primer mix. TCRdb ran MiXCR on the 5' RACE reads and lists one entry per CDR3 protein. This table has 1,800,000 or so distinct CDR3 sequences, 30% to 40% appearing once. The sample was blood. Receptor source: a human donor in good health.

This clonotype was detected only a few times. This rearrangement joins TRBV29-1 to TRBJ2-4; 12 nucleotides align to TRBD1. The J call may be incorrect, as the DNA end agrees better with TRBJ2-7. CDR1 is SQVTM, CDR2 ANQGSEA, per germline. The CDR3 has 14 amino acids. This chain's CDR3 is CSVGRDRGPYEQYF. The CDR3, as DNA: TGCAGCGTTGGGAGGGACAGGGGGCCTTACGAGCAGTACTTC.

The chain carries TRBV7-2 and TRBJ2-3; D gene unclear. The germline V gene has CDR1 SGHTA and CDR2 FQGNSA. Trimming took 1 base from V and 7 from J, leaving 9 bases between them. The CDR3 spans 13 residues. DNA of the CDR3: TGTGCCAGCAGCTTAGTACAAGGGAATACGCAGTATTTT. Protein sequence: CASSLVQGNTQYF.

This chain connects TRBV7-2 to TRBJ2-5, with TRBD2 matching 8 bases. V lost 6 bases and J lost 5; bases outside the gene matches: 5. This CDR3 is 13 amino acids long. Looked up from germline, CDR1 is SGHTA and CDR2 is FQGNSA. The CDR3 spells CASRPGGAETQYF. The DNA of the CDR3 is TGTGCCAGCAGACCCGGGGGGGCGGAGACCCAGTACTTC.

The V and J genes are TRBV7-2 and TRBJ1-2; a possible D gene is TRBD1 (6 bases). Trimming cost V 5 bases and J 4 bases, with 14 bases left between them. There are 14 residues in the CDR3. Germline values: CDR1 SGHTA, CDR2 FQGNSA. As DNA, the CDR3 is TGTGCCAGCAGCGCGGCAGGGGAGACCTATGGCTACACCTTC. The encoded protein is CASSAAGETYGYTF. The whole variable domain, remainder taken from reference TRBV7-2 and TRBJ1-2, is GAGVSQSPSNKVTEKGKDVELRCDPISGHTALYWYRQSLGQGLEFLIYFQGNSAPDKSGLPSDRFSAERTGGSVSTLTIQRTQQEDSAVYLCASSAAGETYGYTFGSGTRLTVV.

The J gene is TRBJ1-2, the V gene TRBV20-1; TRBD1 matches 7 bases. CDR1 is DFQATT, CDR2 SNEGSKA, per germline (reference sequence). Unmatched junction bases numbered 6, after V lost 7 bases and J lost 4 bases. CDR3 size: 12 residues. This CDR3 is CSVRGGVYGYTF. In DNA form, the CDR3 reads TGCAGTGTCAGGGGGGGCGTCTATGGCTACACCTTC.

As to this clonotype: A junction end diverges from the germline sequence, so it may reflect a read error. This chain joins TRBV7-8 and TRBJ2-5, with D perhaps matching TRBD2 (5 bases). Germline V gene lookup returns CDR1 SGHVS and CDR2 FQNEAQ. CDR3 length: 14 amino acids. CDR3 loop: CVSSLASGIETQYF. CDR3 DNA: TGTGTCAGCAGCTTAGCGAGTGGGATAGAGACCCAGTACTTC.

This clonotype was counted a few times. This chain uses TRBV12-3 or TRBV12-4 with TRBJ2-5, with D possibly being TRBD1 or TRBD2 (5 bases each). Trimming took 1 base from V and 4 from J, leaving 13 bases between them. This CDR3 comprises 15 residues. CDR3 sequence reads: CASSLDGTSGETQYF. The CDR3, as DNA: TGTGCCAGCAGTTTAGACGGGACGTCCGGAGAGACCCAGTACTTC.

This chain joins TRBV20-1 and TRBJ2-2, with 15 bases that match TRBD2. The germline CDR1 and CDR2 sequences are DFQATT and SNEGSKA (reference sequence). The CDR3 has 16 amino acids. The J segment lost 7 bases and the V segment lost 8 bases, leaving 11 bases of the junction unmatched. CDR3 amino acids: CSTPRTSGGAHGELFF. Written as DNA, the CDR3 is TGCAGTACCCCTCGGACTAGCGGGGGGGCCCACGGGGAGCTGTTTTTT.

V gene TRBV24-1 combines with J gene TRBJ1-4, with D tentatively TRBD1 (5 bases). CDR1 and CDR2 (germline): KGHDR, SFDVKD. CDR3 length: 14 residues. V was clipped by 9 bases and J by 6 bases, with 16 bases between them. The CDR3 is CATQGSGGDEKLFF. The CDR3 region has the DNA TGTGCCACCCAAGGATCGGGGGGGGATGAAAAACTGTTTTTT.

This clonotype was counted once. The chain couples TRBV12-3 or TRBV12-4 to TRBJ1-2; no clear D gene. The CDR3 totals 13 residues. The V and J ends lost 3 bases and 6 bases respectively, with 11 bases between them. The CDR3 nucleotides read TGTGCCAGCAGTTTCCGGCAGCCCCATGGCTACACCTTC. Its translation: CASSFRQPHGYTF.

The chain uses TRBV12-3 or TRBV12-4 and TRBJ1-2, with no clear D. Trimming took 5 bases from V and 7 from J, leaving 11 bases between them. The CDR3 spans 12 residues. CDR3 sequence reads: CASSGHRGGYTF. In DNA form, the CDR3 reads TGTGCCAGCAGTGGTCACCGCGGTGGCTACACCTTC.

The chain couples TRBV6-6 to TRBJ2-2; no definite D call. The germline CDR1 and CDR2 sequences are MNHNY and SVGAGI (reference sequence). Trimming stripped 2 bases from V and 10 bases from J, with 5 bases between. The CDR3 is 11 residues long. Here the CDR3 reads CASSYALELFF. The CDR3 DNA reads as TGTGCCAGCAGTTACGCCCTGGAGCTGTTTTTT.

This chain links TRBV7-2 with TRBJ1-2, with D uncertain. The CDR3 contains 14 residues. Trimming removed 1 base from V and 8 bases from J, with 14 bases in between. CDR1 is SGHTA, CDR2 FQGNSA, per germline. The DNA for the CDR3 is TGTGCCAGCAGCTTAGATAGGGCTCCTCGGGGCTACACCTTC. It is translated as CASSLDRAPRGYTF. The full variable domain, with the rest looked up from reference TRBV7-2 and TRBJ1-2, is GAGVSQSPSNKVTEKGKDVELRCDPISGHTALYWYRQSLGQGLEFLIYFQGNSAPDKSGLPSDRFSAERTGGSVSTLTIQRTQQEDSAVYLCASSLDRAPRGYTFGSGTRLTVV.

This clonotype has just a few counts. This rearrangement joins TRBV6-2 or TRBV6-3 to TRBJ1-2, with D perhaps TRBD1 (6 bases). Per germline, CDR1 MNHEY and CDR2 SVGEGT. V shed 6 bases and J shed 5 bases, with 19 bases lying between them. The CDR3 spans 15 residues. CDR3 amino acids: CASRAPRQGLYGYTF. Written as DNA, the CDR3 is TGTGCCAGCAGGGCCCCCCGGCAGGGGTTATATGGCTACACCTTC.

This clonotype was detected a few times. The chain uses TRBV5-1 and TRBJ2-4, with TRBD2 identical over 10 bases. The DNA end favors TRBJ2-5, so the J call may be wrong. The CDR3 is made up of 15 amino acids. Germline V gene lookup returns CDR1 SGHRS and CDR2 YFSETQ. The CDR3 here is CASSRIAGGTETQYF. The CDR3 DNA reads as TGCGCCAGCAGCCGGATAGCGGGGGGTACGGAGACCCAGTACTTC.

The chain couples TRBV5-1 to TRBJ2-3, with D hard to call. The length of the CDR3 is 17 residues. The ends were cut back, 1 base at V and 2 bases at J, with 17 bases in the middle. Germline V CDR1 and CDR2: SGHRS, YFSETQ. CDR3 in amino acids: CASSLYHIGIFTDTQYF. CDR3 nucleotides: TGCGCCAGCAGCTTGTATCATATAGGGATCTTCACAGATACGCAGTATTTT.